This T cell receptor beta chain derives from a study of identical twins. Study outcomes and limitations: Modelling underestimated the level of out-of-frame TCR alpha sharing observed in monozygotic twins.

This clonotype appeared many times. Its antigen remains unidentified. CDR1 is SGHTA and CDR2 is FQGNSA in the germline V gene. CDR3 size: 13 residues. The V end lost 2 bases, the J end lost 2 bases, and 7 bases lay between the germline ends. A universal primer site came from template switching; cDNA carried unique molecular identifiers. TCRdb passed the 5' RACE reads through MiXCR, listing each CDR3 protein once. In the table there are 270,000 or so distinct CDR3 sequences, 6.5% to 9.5% of which are singletons. Healthy Caucasians provided all donations. This sample also belongs to another study, concerning yellow fever vaccine responses in identical twins.

This receptor was obtained from a woman younger than 30 in good health. Sequenced sample: CD8+ T cells sorted from blood. The gene calls are TRBV7-2 and TRBJ2-7; D call uncertain. CDR3 sequence: CASSLHQTYEQYF. Written as DNA, the CDR3 is TGTGCCAGCAGCTTACACCAAACCTACGAGCAGTACTTC.